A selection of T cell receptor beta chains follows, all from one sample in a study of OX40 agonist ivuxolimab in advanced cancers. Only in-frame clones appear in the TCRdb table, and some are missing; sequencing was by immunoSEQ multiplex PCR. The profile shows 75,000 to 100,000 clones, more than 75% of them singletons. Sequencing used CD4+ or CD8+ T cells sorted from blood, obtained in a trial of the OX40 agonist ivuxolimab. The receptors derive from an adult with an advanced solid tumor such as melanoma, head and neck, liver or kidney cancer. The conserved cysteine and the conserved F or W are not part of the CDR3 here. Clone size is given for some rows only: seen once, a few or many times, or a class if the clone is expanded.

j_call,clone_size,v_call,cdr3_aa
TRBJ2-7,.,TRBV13,ASRISGGYEQY
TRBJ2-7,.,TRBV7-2,ASSLARGGGGAPYEQY
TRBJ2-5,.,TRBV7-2,ASSFQASAETQY
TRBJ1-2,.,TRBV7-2,ASSIRQEGTSGYT
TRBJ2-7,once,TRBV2,ASSDRNEQY
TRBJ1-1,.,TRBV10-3,AISELIGGEAF
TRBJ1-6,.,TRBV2,ASSGDGNPPLH
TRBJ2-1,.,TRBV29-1,SVAGTGGSNEQF
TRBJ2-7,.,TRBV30,AWISGNSYEQY
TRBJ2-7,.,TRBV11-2,ASSSSGRYEQY
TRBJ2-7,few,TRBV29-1,SVEVGTRLVGQY
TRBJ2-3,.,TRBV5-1,ASSWARASDTQY
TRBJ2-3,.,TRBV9,ASSVASAYTDTQY
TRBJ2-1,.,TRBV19,ASSNLASDEQF
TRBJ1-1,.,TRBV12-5,ASGLTPGSEAF
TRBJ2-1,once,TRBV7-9,ASSGRLAGEEMNEQF
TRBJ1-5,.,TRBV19,ASSDDPENQPQH
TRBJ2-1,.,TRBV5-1,ASSSILTGADEQF
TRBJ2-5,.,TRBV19,ASSIASSGGGGQTQY
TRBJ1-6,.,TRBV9,ASSLRQGMDSPLH
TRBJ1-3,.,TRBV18,ASSQTGGSGNTIY
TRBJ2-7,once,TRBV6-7,ASSFQPGTGFCEQY
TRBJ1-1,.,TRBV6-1,ASSEMGTEAF
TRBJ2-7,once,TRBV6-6,ASSYVGEAGEQY
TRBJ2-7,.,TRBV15,ATRGGQGHYEQY
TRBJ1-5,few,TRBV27,ASSPDIYGPQH
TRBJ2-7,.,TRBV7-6,ASSLGVTGGSYEQY
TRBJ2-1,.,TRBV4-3,ASSQDRGGHNEQF
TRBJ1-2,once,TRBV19,ASSPDRVKT
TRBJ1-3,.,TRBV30,AWSRTPDSGNTIY
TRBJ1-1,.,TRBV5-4,ASSKPNTEAF
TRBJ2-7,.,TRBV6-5,ASRAYRAIYEQY
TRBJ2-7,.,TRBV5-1,ASSWGTGEQY
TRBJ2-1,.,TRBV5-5,ASSLGLTNEQF
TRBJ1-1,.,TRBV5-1,ASSAGQAVTEAF
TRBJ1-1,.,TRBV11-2,ASKPTDMNTEAF
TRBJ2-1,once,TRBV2,ASSESRANYNEQF
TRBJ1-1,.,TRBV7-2,ASSFGGGTEAF
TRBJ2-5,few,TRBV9,ASSVRSGQGGETQY
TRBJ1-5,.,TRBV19,ASSIWGGNQPQH
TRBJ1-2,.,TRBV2,ASSEGTGGLSYGYT
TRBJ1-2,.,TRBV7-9,ASSSIQSSQGARNGYT
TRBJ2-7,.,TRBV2,ASSGPGSYEQY
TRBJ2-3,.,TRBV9,ASSVEGFWTDTQY
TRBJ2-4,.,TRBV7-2,ASSLGGPGQGGKNIQY
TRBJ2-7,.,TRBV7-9,ASSLEGGRKAYEQY
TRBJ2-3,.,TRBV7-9,ASNEASGDTQY
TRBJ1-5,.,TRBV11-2,ASSLGTGGGQPQH
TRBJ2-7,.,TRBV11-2,ASSFAGVSYEQY
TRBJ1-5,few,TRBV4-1,ASSQVGSGMNQPQH
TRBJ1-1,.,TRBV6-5,ASSPGQKNTEAF
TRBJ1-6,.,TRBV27,ASRWGGLNSPLH
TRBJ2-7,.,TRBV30,AWGGTGAEQY
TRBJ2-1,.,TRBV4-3,ASGKLAGGDYNEQF
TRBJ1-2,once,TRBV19,ASSAPGSGYT
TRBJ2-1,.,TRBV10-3,AISPAGNNEQF